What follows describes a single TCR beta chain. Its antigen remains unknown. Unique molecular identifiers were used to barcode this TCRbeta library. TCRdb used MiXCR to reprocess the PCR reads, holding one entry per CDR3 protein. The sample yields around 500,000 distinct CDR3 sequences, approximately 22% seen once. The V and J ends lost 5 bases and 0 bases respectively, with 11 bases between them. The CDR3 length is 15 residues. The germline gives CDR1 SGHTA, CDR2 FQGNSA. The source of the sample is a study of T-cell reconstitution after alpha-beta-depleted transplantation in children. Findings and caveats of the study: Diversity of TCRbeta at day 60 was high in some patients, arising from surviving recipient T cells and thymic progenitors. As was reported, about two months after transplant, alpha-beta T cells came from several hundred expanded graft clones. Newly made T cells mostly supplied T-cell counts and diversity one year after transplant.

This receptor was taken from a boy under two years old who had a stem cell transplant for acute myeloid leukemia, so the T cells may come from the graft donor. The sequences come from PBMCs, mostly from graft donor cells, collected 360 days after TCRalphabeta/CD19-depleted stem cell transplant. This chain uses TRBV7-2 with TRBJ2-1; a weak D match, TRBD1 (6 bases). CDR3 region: CASSRTGNSYNEQFF. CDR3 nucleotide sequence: TGTGCCAGCAGCCGTACAGGGAACTCCTACAATGAGCAGTTCTTC.